The rows below give T cell receptor beta chains drawn from one sample of a study of cytomegalovirus exposure and HLA in healthy donors. Data came from immunoSEQ multiplex PCR; TCRdb stores just in-frame clones and leaves some out. The sample lists 140,000 to 150,000 clones, around 10% occurring once. Sequencing was performed on PBMCs. These receptors all come from a male donor in good health and CMV-seronegative. CDR3s include the opening cysteine and the closing phenylalanine or tryptophan. D genes are given only for firm matches. Expanded clones get a size class; other rows say once, few or many, or leave the size out.

clone size	V gene	J gene	D gene	CDR3 protein	CDR3 DNA
.	TRBV7-9	TRBJ1-1	.	CASSFNKQAGTEAFF	TGTGCCAGCAGCTTCAATAAGCAGGCGGGCACTGAAGCTTTCTTT
.	TRBV18	TRBJ2-2	.	CASSPLGADTGELFF	TGTGCCAGCTCACCACTAGGGGCGGACACCGGGGAGCTGTTTTTT
.	TRBV5-4	TRBJ1-4	TRBD1	CASSEGQGGEKLFF	TGTGCCAGCAGCGAAGGACAGGGGGGTGAAAAACTGTTTTTT
few	TRBV20-1	TRBJ1-1	.	CSASSTPGAFF	TGCAGTGCTAGTAGCACCCCCGGAGCTTTCTTT
.	TRBV10-3	TRBJ2-2	TRBD2	CAISGTSGGANTGELFF	TGTGCCATCAGTGGGACTAGCGGGGGGGCGAACACCGGGGAGCTGTTTTTT
few	TRBV25-1	TRBJ2-1	TRBD2	CASSDLAGSYNEQFF	TGTGCCAGCAGTGATCTAGCGGGATCCTACAATGAGCAGTTCTTC
few	TRBV9	TRBJ2-2	TRBD2	CASSVQATSANTGELFF	TGTGCCAGCAGCGTCCAAGCGACTAGCGCGAACACCGGGGAGCTGTTTTTT
few	TRBV4-1	TRBJ1-1	.	CASSQGWNTEAFF	TGCGCCAGCAGCCAGGGCTGGAACACTGAAGCTTTCTTT
few	TRBV28	TRBJ1-3	.	CASTLGASGNTIYF	TGTGCCAGCACCTTAGGGGCCTCTGGAAACACCATATATTTT
few	TRBV6-5	TRBJ2-7	.	CASSYATGSYAGEQYF	TGTGCCAGCAGTTACGCGACTGGGAGCTACGCGGGCGAGCAGTACTTC